This note documents a single TCR beta chain sequence. Source study methods: Estimated nucleated cell counts came from reference gene primer amplification. This table comes from immunoSEQ multiplex PCR, and its TCRdb copy is limited to in-frame clones, with some not included. V and J calls plus clone size are reproduced from that table; the DNA served to infer D and trimming. The sample contains about 120,000 clones, around 87% of which appear only once. The sample is drawn from a study of blood T cell repertoires in COVID-19. Across the study: There were acute and convalescent COVID-19 samples, and they came from the United States, Italy and Spain.

V was pared by 4 bases and J by 1 base, with 8 bases of the junction left unmatched. Germline V CDR1 and CDR2: SGDLS, YYNGEE. This CDR3 region has 16 residues. The clonotype comes from a woman in her forties or fifties with acute or convalescent COVID-19. The chain joins TRBV9 to TRBJ2-4; TRBD2 aligns across 7 bases. Sequencing used peripheral blood. CDR3 in DNA: TGTGCCAGCAGCCCCCGTCAGGGAGGGGCCAAAAACATTCAGTACTTC. Protein: CASSPRQGGAKNIQYF.